The table lists the clone carrying this T cell receptor (beta chain) with a count of one. The sample comes from a study of blood T cell repertoires in COVID-19. The table came from immunoSEQ multiplex PCR; TCRdb's copy has only in-frame clones and leaves some out. This table holds hundreds of thousands of clones, about nine tenths found once. Ages ranged from about 18 to 100 years, with residence in more than 20 US areas. Before being deemed recovered, Cohort 3 donors had two negative PCRs, clearance, or symptom resolution. CDR1 and CDR2 from the germline V gene are GTSNPN and SVGIG (reference sequence). CDR3 length: 13 amino acids. V was cut by 2 bases and J by 3 bases, with 10 bases left in between.

Sequenced material: PBMCs or T cells enriched from blood (not recorded which). The sequence was collected from a man aged 35 to 55 who had recovered from COVID-19. The genes are TRBV30 and TRBJ1-1, with TRBD1 as a possible D gene (5 bases). The CDR3 DNA reads TGTGCCTGGAGTCAGGGAGGGGACACTGAAGCTTTCTTT. It translates to CAWSQGGDTEAFF.